The rows below give T cell receptor beta chains drawn from one sample of a study of radiotherapy plus CTLA-4 blockade in lung cancer. TCRdb keeps only in-frame clones here, not all; method: immunoSEQ multiplex PCR. The sample lists about 19,000 clones, more than 70% seen once, with 23% in the top ten. This material consisted of peripheral blood, taken from a patient treated with radiotherapy plus ipilimumab. These receptor sequences come from a human donor with non-small cell lung cancer whose response to radiotherapy plus ipilimumab could not be evaluated. Each CDR3 is given with its conserved first and last residue. The D gene is left open where the match is weak. The size entry is marked missing in some rows and otherwise reads once, few, many or a size class.

J gene: TRBJ2-5; D gene: .; clone size: once; V gene: TRBV2; CDR3 protein: CASTRLGGGGETQYF; CDR3 DNA: TGTGCCAGCACCCGCTTGGGGGGAGGCGGTGAGACCCAGTACTTC
J gene: TRBJ2-5; D gene: TRBD1; clone size: .; V gene: TRBV7-9; CDR3 protein: CASRRQGASETQYF; CDR3 DNA: TGTGCCAGCAGACGGCAGGGGGCCTCGGAGACCCAGTACTTC
J gene: TRBJ2-7; D gene: TRBD2; clone size: .; V gene: TRBV10-3; CDR3 protein: CAISESPQVAGTASYEQYF; CDR3 DNA: TGTGCCATCAGTGAGTCGCCGCAGGTAGCGGGCACCGCCTCCTACGAGCAGTACTTC
J gene: TRBJ2-1; D gene: TRBD2; clone size: .; V gene: TRBV10-1; CDR3 protein: CASSDALGLAENYNEQFF; CDR3 DNA: TGCGCCAGCAGTGATGCTCTGGGACTAGCGGAGAACTACAATGAGCAGTTCTTC
J gene: TRBJ2-1; D gene: TRBD1; clone size: .; V gene: TRBV29-1; CDR3 protein: CSVSRGGQGDNEQFF; CDR3 DNA: TGCAGCGTCTCAAGGGGGGGACAGGGTGACAATGAGCAGTTCTTC
J gene: TRBJ2-7; D gene: TRBD1; clone size: .; V gene: TRBV7-2; CDR3 protein: CASSLALRGLSYEQYF; CDR3 DNA: TGTGCCAGCAGCTTAGCGCTCAGGGGGCTGTCCTACGAGCAGTACTTC
J gene: TRBJ1-2; D gene: .; clone size: .; V gene: TRBV7-8; CDR3 protein: CASSSETDTYGYTF; CDR3 DNA: TGTGCCAGCAGCTCAGAGACAGATACCTATGGCTACACCTTC
J gene: TRBJ1-5; D gene: .; clone size: .; V gene: TRBV5-3; CDR3 protein: CARSVAEGAISNQPQHF; CDR3 DNA: TGTGCCAGAAGCGTGGCAGAGGGCGCAATTAGCAATCAGCCCCAGCATTTT
J gene: TRBJ1-5; D gene: .; clone size: .; V gene: TRBV7-9; CDR3 protein: CASSLEFRSPQHF; CDR3 DNA: TGTGCCAGCAGCTTAGAGTTTAGGAGTCCCCAGCATTTT
J gene: TRBJ2-1; D gene: TRBD1; clone size: .; V gene: TRBV5-5; CDR3 protein: CASSSTGGNEQFF; CDR3 DNA: TGTGCCAGCAGCTCAACAGGGGGCAATGAGCAGTTCTTC
J gene: TRBJ2-5; D gene: .; clone size: .; V gene: TRBV5-1; CDR3 protein: CASSPRSGETQYF; CDR3 DNA: TGCGCCAGCAGCCCCCGGAGCGGAGAGACCCAGTACTTC
J gene: TRBJ2-7; D gene: .; clone size: .; V gene: TRBV19; CDR3 protein: CASSERSLYEQYF; CDR3 DNA: TGTGCCAGTAGCGAACGGAGTCTCTACGAGCAGTACTTC